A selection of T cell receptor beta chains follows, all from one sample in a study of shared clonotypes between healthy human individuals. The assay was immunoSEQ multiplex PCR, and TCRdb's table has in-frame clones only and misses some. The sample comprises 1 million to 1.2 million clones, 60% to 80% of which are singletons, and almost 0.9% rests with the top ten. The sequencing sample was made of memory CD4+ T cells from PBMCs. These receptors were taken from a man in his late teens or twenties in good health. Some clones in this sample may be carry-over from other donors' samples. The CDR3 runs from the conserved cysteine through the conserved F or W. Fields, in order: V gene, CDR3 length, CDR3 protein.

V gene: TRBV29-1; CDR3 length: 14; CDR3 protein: CSVGRTSGTNEQFF
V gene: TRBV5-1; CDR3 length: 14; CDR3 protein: CASSPQGYGDIQYF
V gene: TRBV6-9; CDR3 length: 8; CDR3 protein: CASYEQYF
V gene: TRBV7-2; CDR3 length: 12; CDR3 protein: CASSLMVYEQYF
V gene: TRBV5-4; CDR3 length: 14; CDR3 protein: CASMNDAGGYEQYF
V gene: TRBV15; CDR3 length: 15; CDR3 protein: CATKSGPGQWNEQYF
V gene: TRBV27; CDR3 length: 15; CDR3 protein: CATSLGSRPTGELFF
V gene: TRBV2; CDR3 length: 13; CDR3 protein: CASRVLAKNIQYF
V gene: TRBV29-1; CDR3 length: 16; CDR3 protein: CSVGSLAGGSYNEQFF
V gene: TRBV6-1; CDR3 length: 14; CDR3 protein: CASSLGTAGNTIYF
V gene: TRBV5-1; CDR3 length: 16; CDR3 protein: CASSFIAGVGTGELFF
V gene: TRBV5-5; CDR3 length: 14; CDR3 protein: CASSSTSAGYEQYF
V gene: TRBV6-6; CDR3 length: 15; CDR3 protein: CASSYIGTGRQEQYF
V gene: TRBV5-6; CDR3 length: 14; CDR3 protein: CASSSRGSGDTQYF
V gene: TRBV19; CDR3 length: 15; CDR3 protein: CASSFSRTGSYGYTF
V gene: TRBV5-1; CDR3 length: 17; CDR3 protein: CASSWGRTSAYGGELFF
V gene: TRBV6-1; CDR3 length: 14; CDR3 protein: CASRDRLAKNIQYF
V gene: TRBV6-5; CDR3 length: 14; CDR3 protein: CASNPISGANVLTF
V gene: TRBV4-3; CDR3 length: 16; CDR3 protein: CASSQGWGQINYGYTF
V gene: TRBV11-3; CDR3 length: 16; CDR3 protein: CASSLGSAGGRETQYF
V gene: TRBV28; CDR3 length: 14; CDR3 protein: CASSTRTGGTEAFF
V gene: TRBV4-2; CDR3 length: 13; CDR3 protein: CASSRGEGEKLFF
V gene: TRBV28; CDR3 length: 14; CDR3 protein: CASSSASSYNEQFF
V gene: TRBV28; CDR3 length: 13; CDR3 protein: CASSPGEGYGYTF
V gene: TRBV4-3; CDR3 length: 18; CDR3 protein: CASSQDWRLAGLGGELFF
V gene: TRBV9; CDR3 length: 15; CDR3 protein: CASSPRGGLNTEAFF
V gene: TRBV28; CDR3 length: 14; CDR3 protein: CASRGGVKGETQYF
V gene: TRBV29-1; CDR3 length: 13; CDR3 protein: CSVEQQGGDTQYF